This is a list of T cell receptor beta chains from one sample in a study of identical twins. TCRdb re-derived calls from the 5' RACE reads in MiXCR, one entry per CDR3 protein. Of roughly 690,000 distinct CDR3 sequences listed, around 20% are singletons. The same data also contributed to another study, on T cells expressing NK-cell markers.

Sample: PBMCs. These TCRs come from a young woman in good health. Each CDR3 is given with its conserved first and last residue. The order of the fields is D gene, J gene, clone size, V gene, CDR3 length, CDR3 DNA, CDR3 protein. A D gene is named only where the DNA matches it firmly. Clone size is given for some rows only: seen once, a few or many times, or a class if the clone is expanded.

TRBD2,TRBJ2-5,few,TRBV3-1,16,TGTGCCAGCAGCCAAGTTACTAGCGGTAACCAAGAGACCCAGTACTTC,CASSQVTSGNQETQYF
NA,TRBJ2-7,NA,TRBV5-1,15,TGCGCCAGCAGCTGGGGGTTCGCCTCAAACTACGAGCAGTACTTC,CASSWGFASNYEQYF
TRBD1,TRBJ2-1,many,TRBV5-1,13,TGCGCCAGCGGGACAGGGTTCAACAATGAGCAGTTCTTC,CASGTGFNNEQFF
TRBD2,TRBJ2-7,few,TRBV20-1,16,TGCAGTGCTCATAGCGGGAGGACCGCGCTCTCCGCCGAGCAGTACTTC,CSAHSGRTALSAEQYF
NA,TRBJ1-1,NA,TRBV7-9,13,TGTGCCAGCAGCTTCGGTATCGGTAGACGGGCTTTCTTT,CASSFGIGRRAFF
TRBD2,TRBJ2-3,NA,TRBV20-1,14,TGCAGTGCTCCCACTAGCGGGGGGTCAGATACGCAGTATTTT,CSAPTSGGSDTQYF
NA,TRBJ1-1,many,TRBV6-1,14,TGTGCCAGCAGTGAAGCAAAGGGCGCCGGGGGAGCTTTCTTT,CASSEAKGAGGAFF
NA,TRBJ1-1,many,TRBV12-3/TRBV12-4,14,TGTGCCAGCAGCCTCACCGGGACCGGCACTGAAGCTTTCTTT,CASSLTGTGTEAFF
NA,TRBJ1-1,NA,TRBV20-1,13,TGCAGTGCGGCGAGGGGGGTGAACACTGAAGCTTTCTTT,CSAARGVNTEAFF
NA,TRBJ1-2,few,TRBV29-1,13,TGCAGCGTTGTACAACGAGCTAACTATGGCTACACCTTC,CSVVQRANYGYTF
NA,TRBJ2-2,NA,TRBV12-3/TRBV12-4,15,TGTGCCAGCAGTTTAGGGAAAGCATGGATCGGGGAGCTGTTTTTT,CASSLGKAWIGELFF
NA,TRBJ2-7,few,TRBV6-5,15,TGTGCCAGCAGTTACTCATCTGGGGGACACTACGAGCAGTACTTC,CASSYSSGGHYEQYF
TRBD1,TRBJ1-5,NA,TRBV7-2,17,TGTGCCAGCAGCCCCGTACTCGGGGACAGGAGCAATCAGCCCCAGCATTTT,CASSPVLGDRSNQPQHF
TRBD1,TRBJ2-7,NA,TRBV5-6,12,TGTGCCAGCAGCGACAGGGGAAACGAGCAGTACTTC,CASSDRGNEQYF
TRBD2,TRBJ2-2,few,TRBV7-3,18,TGTGCCAGCAGCCCGATACTAGCGGGGGGTGCGAACACCGGGGAGCTGTTTTTT,CASSPILAGGANTGELFF
TRBD2,TRBJ2-1,NA,TRBV7-2,15,TGTGCCAGCAGCTTAGTGGCGGGGGCCTACAATGAGCAGTTCTTC,CASSLVAGAYNEQFF
TRBD2,TRBJ2-3,many,TRBV10-3,15,TGTGCCATCAGCGGACTAGCGGGAGGGGCGGATACGCAGTATTTT,CAISGLAGGADTQYF
TRBD2,TRBJ2-3,few,TRBV5-1,16,TGCGCCAGCAGCTTCAGTGCGGGGGGGCTCACAGATACGCAGTATTTT,CASSFSAGGLTDTQYF
NA,TRBJ2-5,many,TRBV20-1,13,TGCAGTGCTAGCCCAGACAAAAAGGACGTGAAGTACTTC,CSASPDKKDVKYF
TRBD2,TRBJ2-7,few,TRBV7-6,16,TGTGCCAGCAGCTTTACGGGGGGACGGAATTCCTACGAGCAGTACTTC,CASSFTGGRNSYEQYF
NA,TRBJ1-1,few,TRBV20-1,14,TGCAGTGCTCGCCCGAGAGGGATTTTCGCTGAAGCTTTCTTT,CSARPRGIFAEAFF
NA,TRBJ2-3,many,TRBV7-3,14,TGTGCCAGCAGCAAGGGGGGGAGCACAGATACGCAGTATTTT,CASSKGGSTDTQYF
NA,TRBJ1-1,many,TRBV10-2,12,TGCGCCAGCAGTGAGCGGGTAACTGAAGCTTTCTTT,CASSERVTEAFF
TRBD1,TRBJ2-7,few,TRBV12-3/TRBV12-4,15,TGTGCCAGCAGTTTAGCGGGACAGGGTGGGGACGAGCAGTACTTC,CASSLAGQGGDEQYF
NA,TRBJ1-1,NA,TRBV20-1,13,TGCAGTGCTAGTGCAGCCTTGAACACTGAAGCTTTCTTT,CSASAALNTEAFF
NA,TRBJ2-7,NA,TRBV10-3,13,TGTGCCATCAGTGACGACACCTTCAGGGAGCAGTACTTC,CAISDDTFREQYF